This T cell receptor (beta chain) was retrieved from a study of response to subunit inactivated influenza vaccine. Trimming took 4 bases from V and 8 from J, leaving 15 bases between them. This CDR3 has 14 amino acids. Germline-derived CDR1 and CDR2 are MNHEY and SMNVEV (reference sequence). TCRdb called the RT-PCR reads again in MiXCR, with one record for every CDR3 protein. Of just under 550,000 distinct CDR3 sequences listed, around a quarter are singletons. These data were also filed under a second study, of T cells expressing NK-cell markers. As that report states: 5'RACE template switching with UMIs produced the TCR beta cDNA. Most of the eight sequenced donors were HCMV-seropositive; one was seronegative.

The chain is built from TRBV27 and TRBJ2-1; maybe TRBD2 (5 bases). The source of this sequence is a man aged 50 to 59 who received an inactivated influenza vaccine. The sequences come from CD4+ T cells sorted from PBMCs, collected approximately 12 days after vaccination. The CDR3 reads CASSSFPSFDEQFF. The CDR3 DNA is TGTGCCAGCAGTTCGTTCCCTAGCTTCGATGAGCAGTTCTTC.